This T cell receptor (beta chain) was found in a study of T cell repertoires in cytomegalovirus infection. Germline V gene sequence: CDR1 SGHVS, CDR2 FQNEAQ. V was cut by 2 bases and J by 0 bases, with 11 bases left in between. There are 16 residues in the CDR3. TCRdb processed the reads anew with MiXCR; each CDR3 protein has one entry. Of about 770,000 distinct CDR3 sequences listed, roughly 28% are singletons. This clonotype was seen repeatedly, ten times or more. Its matching antigen is unknown. J is TRBJ2-1 and V is TRBV7-8; D tentatively fits TRBD1 or TRBD2 (6 bases each). Here the sequenced sample was cultured CD8+ T cells from PBMCs, taken from culture after CMV antigen stimulation. The source is a human donor in good health (CMV status not recorded). Some clones in this sample may be carry-over from other donors' samples. DNA of the CDR3: TGTGCCAGCAGCTTAAAGGGGGGATCCTCCTACAATGAGCAGTTCTTC. Amino acid sequence: CASSLKGGSSYNEQFF.